This T cell receptor beta chain was found in a study of T cell changes during pregnancy in multiple sclerosis. Profiling relied on immunoSEQ multiplex PCR, and the TCRdb table lists in-frame clones only, not all of them. The sample contains under 85,000 clones, about nine tenths of which appear only once. The CDR3 length is 16 residues. V was clipped by 4 bases and J by 4 bases; unmatched bases: 9. CDR1 and CDR2 from the germline V gene are SGHTS and YDEGEE. The receptor comes from a female donor with multiple sclerosis, enrolled in a pregnancy study. The chain is built from TRBV5-8 and TRBJ2-5, with TRBD2 matching over 11 bases. The sequenced sample was peripheral blood, obtained in the third trimester of pregnancy. The CDR3 bases are TGTGCCAGCAGCCCTGGACTAGCGGGCCGGGGAGAGACCCAGTACTTC. Its translation is CASSPGLAGRGETQYF.